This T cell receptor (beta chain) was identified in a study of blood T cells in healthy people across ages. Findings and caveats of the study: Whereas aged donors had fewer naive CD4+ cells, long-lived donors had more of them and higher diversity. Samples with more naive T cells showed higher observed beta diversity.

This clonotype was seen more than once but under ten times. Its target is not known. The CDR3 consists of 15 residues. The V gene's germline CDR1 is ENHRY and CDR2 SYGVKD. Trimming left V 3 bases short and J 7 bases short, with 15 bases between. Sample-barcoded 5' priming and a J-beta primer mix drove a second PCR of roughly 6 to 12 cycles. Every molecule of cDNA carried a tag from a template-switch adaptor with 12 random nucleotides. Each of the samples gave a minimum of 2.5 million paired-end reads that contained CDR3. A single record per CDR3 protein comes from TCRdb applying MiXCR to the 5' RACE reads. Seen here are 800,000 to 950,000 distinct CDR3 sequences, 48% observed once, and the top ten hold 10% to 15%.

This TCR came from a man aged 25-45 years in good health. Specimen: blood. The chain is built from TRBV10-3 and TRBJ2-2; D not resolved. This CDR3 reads CAISDPVSGGGELFF. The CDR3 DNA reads TGTGCCATCAGTGACCCGGTTTCAGGTGGCGGGGAGCTGTTTTTT.